This TCR beta chain is from a study of blood T cells in healthy people across ages (dated by TCRdb to about 2015). About the investigation overall: In model experiments, template switching captured roughly one uniquely barcoded TCR beta cDNA molecule for every two T cells. The study analyzed two additional independent replicas of 1 million unique cDNA reads from the same blood draw for two donors, one aged 18 to 29 and one aged 80 or older. Age-related changes in TCR beta repertoire diversity were measured in the study by deep sequencing normalized with unique cDNA molecular identifiers. The donors were divided into four age groups: young (average approximately 15 years), middle-aged (approximately 39), aged (about 56) and long-lived (about 90). Study-wide findings and limitations: The percentage of naive T cells measured by flow cytometry correlated strongly with observed TCR beta diversity. The CMV infection status of donors was not known, potentially confounding age-related changes in expanded clonotypes. Compared with the aged group, more naive CD4+ T cells, fewer expanded clones and increased TCR diversity were shown by the long-lived group, suggesting age selection. As age increased, observed TCR beta diversity per million T cells dropped in a roughly linear way, and a significant reduction was already evident by age roughly 40. Because profiling used bulk unsorted PBMCs, naive and antigen-experienced compartments could not be compared conclusively. Estimates of total diversity from one million sequenced T cells were regarded as lower bounds and underestimates.

From the cysteine through the phenylalanine, the CDR3 covers 15 amino acids. The read is trimmed to its CDR3 DNA, 45 bases read in frame from base 1. The germline V gene supplies CDR1 MNHEY and CDR2 SVGAGI. The protocol used for the library was 5' RACE. TCRdb lists the instrument as Illumina HiSeq 2500. A second PCR of roughly 7 to 11 cycles was performed with a sample-barcoded 5' primer and a J-beta primer mix. A unique molecular identifier was introduced onto each TCR beta cDNA molecule by a template-switch 5' adaptor carrying 12 random nucleotides. Each sample yielded at least 3 million CDR3-containing paired-end reads. All of the RNA was converted into first-strand cDNA using the Mint cDNA synthesis kit, with a TRBC-specific oligonucleotide serving as the primer. Following uracil-DNA glycosylase treatment, all cDNA underwent a first 18-cycle PCR with the universal primers M1SS and BC2_uni_R. From the authors' description of their analysis: Normalization of each sample was performed by random selection of 1 million high-quality reads, each carrying a distinct molecular identifier. Instead of being binned into consensus sequences, reads that shared molecular identifiers were thrown out. MiTCR, with a Q25 quality threshold and the strictest error-elimination algorithm, was used for CDR3 identification, clonotype clustering and error correction. Lower-bound total TCR beta diversity was estimated with a nonparametric unseen species model using Euler transformation. TCRdb trimmed public reads at Q25 via fastp, called clones via MiXCR and kept in-frame beta chains. Merged by CDR3 protein, the rows form single entries marked with the most common genes and DNA. The V and J calls and clone size come from TCRdb's table, not from the authors' own analysis. This sample comprises more than 1,000,000 distinct CDR3 sequences, roughly 24% of them detected only once. Jointly, the top ten make up less than 0.85% of the sample.

As for this clonotype: The antigen it binds to is not known. One base away there is no much larger clone; base qualities are not given.

The roughly 39 donors, aged roughly 6 to 90 years, were systemically healthy Caucasian individuals from Russia. Each donor gave 9 to 10 milliliters of peripheral blood, collected into EDTA-treated Vacutainer tubes. Ficoll-Paque density-gradient centrifugation was used to isolate PBMCs, with at least 6.5 million per sample. Total RNA was extracted from PBMCs with Trizol reagent, with at least 5 micrograms obtained per sample. Naive CD45RAhigh/CD27high T cell percentages were measured by flow cytometry on a PBMC aliquot from every donor. This sample also appeared in a second study, on T cells of mothers and their children. The second study, in turn, reports: Nine systemically healthy Caucasian individuals served as donors, namely three mothers together with their six children. cDNA synthesis used all of the extracted RNA, with roughly 1.5 ug of RNA in each 15 ul reaction. In the second PCR, the M1S primer introduced both the sample barcodes and 2-4 random nucleotides. More than 8.5 million TCR beta CDR3 reads were obtained from each mother, and about 3 million reads were obtained from each child. In both related and unrelated pairs, thymic selection shapes the output of TCR recombination in a similar way, with inherited differences having only a minor effect. Related mother-child pairs always showed normalized repertoire overlap that was slightly higher than in unrelated mother-child pairs, though the difference was never significant. With a sensitivity of roughly 93 clones per million clonotypes, no persistent microchimeric T cell clones were detected. Deep NGS was used in the study to compare the TCR beta repertoires of mothers and children and to look for features that separate related mother-child pairs from unrelated individuals. Mothers averaged around 43 +/- 4 years of age and children averaged around 10 +/- 4 years. After adapters were ligated using NEBNext reagents, the libraries underwent 100+100 nt paired-end sequencing on an Illumina HiSeq 2000. To prevent cross-contamination, the mother and child libraries were prepared a month apart and were sequenced in separate runs. Each donor had between roughly 450,000 and 2,300,000 distinct TCR beta clonotypes identified. Naive TCR beta clonotypes were estimated from low-frequency clonotypes matched to each donor's FACS-determined naive share, without sorting.

The origin of this receptor is a girl aged 2 to 9 in good health. The sequence joins TRBV6-5 to TRBJ2-1; no D segment can be confidently identified. The J call may be faulty, since TRBJ2-5 better matches the DNA end. The sequenced material came from blood. The CDR3 here reads CASSSRSRKKETQYF. The bases are TGTGCCAGCAGTTCACGATCTCGAAAGAAAGAGACCCAGTACTTC.